The 8 T cell receptor beta chains given below trace back to one sample, sequenced in a study of vaccination effects on CD4 cells after COVID-19. Within the ViraFEST assay, antigen-specific CD4+ T cells underwent expansion with viral peptide pools prior to sequencing. After more than 9 days in culture, the CD4+ T cells were isolated. The infection with SARS-CoV-2 (confirmed by PCR) occurred in this person between March and December 2020. Antigens for these TCRs are unknown. TCRdb's table, derived via immunoSEQ multiplex PCR, lists solely in-frame clones and lacks some. Of more than 35,000 clones in the sample, about 78% were seen once. The material sequenced was CD4+ T cells from PBMCs cultured with HCoV-NL63 spike peptides, taken before COVID-19 vaccination. The receptors here all came from a human donor who had a prior SARS-CoV-2 infection.

This clone appeared many times. J is TRBJ1-3 and V is TRBV9; D may be TRBD1 (6 bases). This CDR3 region has 15 residues. Germline V CDR1 and CDR2: SGDLS, YYNGEE. V lost 1 base and J lost 2, with 10 bases in between. CDR3 DNA sequence: TGTGCCAGCAGCGTACAACAGGGTACTGGAAACACCATATATTTT. Amino acid sequence: CASSVQQGTGNTIYF.

This sequence joins TRBV11-2 and TRBJ2-2; TRBD2 matches 7 bases. The length of the CDR3 is 17 residues. Trimming took 5 bases from V and 5 from J; bases not matched to a gene: 14. Germline assignment: CDR1 SGHAT and CDR2 FQNNGV. Here the CDR3 reads CASSRVGGGVLTGELFF. The CDR3 DNA follows: TGTGCCAGCAGCCGTGTCGGTGGGGGGGTATTAACCGGGGAGCTGTTTTTT.

V gene TRBV3-1 (or the pseudogene TRBV3-2) combines with J gene TRBJ1-1; a weak D match, TRBD1 (5 bases). The CDR3 is made up of 13 amino acids. V was clipped by 0 bases and J by 10 bases, with 12 bases between them. The germline V gene has CDR1 LGHDT and CDR2 YNNKEL (reference sequence). CDR3 DNA sequence: TGTGCCAGCAGCCAAGAAGAGGGGCGGAGAGCTTTCTTT. This sequence encodes CASSQEEGRRAFF.

This clone was recorded many times. CDR3 protein: CASSAATQGINGYTF. The DNA for the CDR3 is TGTGCCAGCAGCGCCGCGACTCAGGGTATCAATGGCTACACCTTC. The gene calls are TRBV5-4 and TRBJ1-2; weak D call: TRBD1 (5 bases). Per the germline V gene, CDR1 is SGHNT and CDR2 is YYREEE (reference sequence). CDR3 length equals 15 residues. Trimming removed 4 bases at V and 6 bases at J, with 19 bases between.

The chain joins TRBV5-6 to TRBJ2-7; maybe TRBD2 (5 bases). CDR3 length: 14 residues. Germline V CDR1 and CDR2: SGHDT, YYEEEE. V was pared by 7 bases and J by 7 bases, with 21 bases between. CDR3 DNA: TGTGCCAGCTACCCGTCCAGCGGTTCGAAGGAGCAGTACTTC. Translation: CASYPSSGSKEQYF. The variable domain in full, completed from reference TRBV5-6 and TRBJ2-7, reads DAGVTQSPTHLIKTRGQQVTLRCSPKSGHDTVSWYQQALGQGPQFIFQYYEEEERQRGNFPDRFSGHQFPNYSSELNVNALLLGDSALYLCASYPSSGSKEQYFGPGTRLTVT.

This clone appeared a few times. The chain couples TRBV7-9 to TRBJ2-7, with 7 nucleotides matching TRBD2. The CDR3 loop spans 14 amino acids. With 1 base clipped from V and 5 bases from J, the junction kept 5 bases outside the gene matches. Germline V gene sequence: CDR1 SEHNR, CDR2 FQNEAQ (reference sequence). CDR3 amino acids: CASSLDGRSHEQYF. Written as DNA, the CDR3 is TGTGCCAGCAGCTTAGACGGGAGGTCCCACGAGCAGTACTTC.

The chain couples TRBV12-5 to TRBJ2-1, with 7 nucleotides matching TRBD1. The CDR3 spans 15 residues. CDR1 is LGHNT and CDR2 is FRNRAP in the germline V gene. Trimming at V came to 5 bases and at J to 3 bases, leaving 7 bases not matched to a gene. CDR3 loop: CASGLGQVFYNEQFF. The CDR3 DNA reads as TGTGCTAGTGGTCTCGGACAGGTATTCTACAATGAGCAGTTCTTC. Complete variable domain (other parts from reference TRBV12-5 and TRBJ2-1): DARVTQTPRHKVTEMGQEVTMRCQPILGHNTVFWYRQTMMQGLELLAYFRNRAPLDDSGMPKDRFSAEMPDATLATLKIQPSEPRDSAVYFCASGLGQVFYNEQFFGPGTRLTVL.

The chain has TRBV2 and TRBJ2-7; 8 bases align to TRBD2. Per the germline V gene, CDR1 is SNHLY and CDR2 is FYNNEI. The length of the CDR3 is 16 residues. V was pared by 0 bases and J by 6 bases, with 10 bases of the junction left unmatched. CDR3 residues: CASSEALGGLAREQYF. CDR3 in DNA: TGTGCCAGCAGTGAAGCGCTTGGTGGACTAGCACGCGAGCAGTACTTC.